Below are 17 T cell receptor beta chains sequenced from a single sample in a study of blood T cells in healthy people across ages (dated by TCRdb to between 2015 and 2016). Libraries were prepared through 5' RACE. The instrument was an Illumina HiSeq 2500. A second PCR of about 6 to 11 cycles was performed with a sample-barcoded 5' primer and a J-beta primer mix. TCRdb reran the public reads through fastp at Q25 and MiXCR, keeping productive beta chains. Rows matching on CDR3 protein sequence are summarized as one entry with the most common DNA and genes. The sample table shows about 1,500,000 distinct CDR3 sequences, and approximately 38% are seen once. Of the sample, around 8% is held by the ten largest clones. The material sequenced was blood. Receptors originate from a woman between 18 and 29 years old in good health.

This chain joins TRBV20-1 and TRBJ2-7, with TRBD1 matching over 10 bases. This CDR3 spans 18 amino acids. Germline CDR1 is DFQATT and CDR2 is SNEGSKA (reference sequence). V trimming: 1 base; J trimming: 4 bases; junction bases outside the gene matches: 16. CDR3: CSARGEDRGWLRKYEQYF. Here the CDR3 DNA reads TGCAGTGCTAGAGGGGAGGACAGGGGGTGGCTACGGAAATACGAGCAGTACTTC.

The chain carries TRBV24-1 and TRBJ2-3; D is perhaps TRBD1 (6 bases). Germline CDR1 is KGHDR and CDR2 is SFDVKD. V was shortened by 5 bases and J by 2 bases, with 10 bases between the two germline ends. This CDR3 is 14 amino acids long. The CDR3 spells CATSGQGTTDTQYF. The DNA of the CDR3 is TGTGCCACCAGTGGCCAGGGGACCACAGATACGCAGTATTTT.

The chain is built from TRBV11-2 and TRBJ2-2; 7 bases map to TRBD1. Germline lookup yields CDR1 SGHAT and CDR2 FQNNGV. Trimming took 2 bases from V and 5 from J; bases not matched to a gene: 8. The CDR3 is 16 amino acids. CDR3 loop: CASSLLTGTETGELFF. CDR3 sequence (DNA): TGTGCCAGCAGCTTACTGACAGGGACGGAGACCGGGGAGCTGTTTTTT.

This clonotype was counted a few times. V and J are TRBV7-2 and TRBJ2-4, with no clear D. The J call could be wrong; TRBJ2-7 is a better fit for the DNA end. Germline V gene data show CDR1 as SGHTA and CDR2 as FQGNSA. The CDR3 runs to 14 residues. In nucleotides, the CDR3 is TGTGCCAGCAGCTTAGAAGCGCCTACCTACGAGCAGTACTTC. Translating it yields CASSLEAPTYEQYF.

The chain carries TRBV20-1 and TRBJ2-1; 10 bases map to TRBD2. After removal of 5 bases from V and 8 bases from J, the junction contained 12 bases not matched to a gene. Germline assignment: CDR1 DFQATT and CDR2 SNEGSKA (reference sequence). The CDR3 runs to 15 residues. CDR3 protein: CSASTGVAGGHEQFF. In DNA, the CDR3 is TGCAGTGCTTCAACTGGGGTAGCGGGAGGCCATGAGCAGTTCTTC.

In this sample, this clonotype turned up a few times. The chain is built from TRBV6-1 and TRBJ2-3, with 11 bases identical to TRBD1. The V segment lost 5 bases and the J segment 4 bases; nucleotides outside the gene matches: 5. This CDR3 has 15 amino acids. The germline V gene has CDR1 MNHNS and CDR2 SASEGT. This CDR3 reads CASSPRTGGPDTQYF. The CDR3 DNA is TGTGCCAGCAGTCCCCGGACAGGGGGCCCAGATACGCAGTATTTT.

This clonotype was counted many times. The chain recombines TRBV10-3 with TRBJ1-6; TRBD1 aligns across 7 bases. The CDR3 spans 16 residues. CDR1 is ENHRY and CDR2 is SYGVKD in the germline V gene. The junction had 11 bases not matched to a gene; V was cut back by 5 bases and J by 7 bases. The CDR3 is CAISTRQGGGNSPLHF. The CDR3, as DNA: TGTGCCATCAGTACGCGACAGGGTGGAGGCAATTCACCCCTCCACTTT.

In its sample, this clonotype was seen a few times. The V gene is TRBV6-1, the J gene TRBJ2-7; D remains ambiguous. The CDR3 sequence is 17 residues long. The V end lost 6 bases, the J end lost 3 bases, and 24 bases lay between the germline ends. CDR1 and CDR2 from the germline V gene are MNHNS and SASEGT. CDR3 loop: CASRDKRSVWPYYEQYF. In DNA form, the CDR3 reads TGTGCCAGCAGGGATAAGAGGTCCGTTTGGCCCTACTACGAGCAGTACTTC.

The rearrangement links TRBV4-1 to TRBJ1-5; 9 bases align to TRBD1. The CDR3 loop spans 13 amino acids. Germline-derived CDR1 and CDR2 are MGHRA and YSYEKL. The V and J ends lost 8 bases and 6 bases, in that order; junction bases with no gene match: 5. In DNA, the CDR3 is TGCGCCAGCGGGGGACAGGGCGGTCAGCCCCAGCATTTT. It yields the protein CASGGQGGQPQHF.

In this sample, this clonotype turned up a few times. The CDR3 nucleotides read TGCGCCAGCAGCCTGTCTATCCTGGGTCTAGAGACCCAGTACTTC. This encodes CASSLSILGLETQYF. V and J are TRBV4-1 and TRBJ2-5, with D uncertain. The CDR3 loop spans 15 amino acids. V shed 4 bases and J shed 4 bases, with 16 bases lying between them. CDR1 is MGHRA and CDR2 is YSYEKL in the germline V gene.

This rearrangement joins TRBV20-1 to TRBJ1-2; 7 nucleotides align to TRBD1. The V gene end was trimmed by 0 bases and the J gene end by 4 bases; junction bases not matched to a gene: 11. Germline CDR1 and CDR2: DFQATT and SNEGSKA (reference sequence). The CDR3 contains 16 residues. The CDR3 region has the DNA TGCAGTGCTAGAGATCAGGGGAGACAGGGAACCTATGGCTACACCTTC. Translation gives CSARDQGRQGTYGYTF.

There are a few counts of this clonotype. This chain uses TRBV20-1 with TRBJ2-5; unclear D gene. The CDR3 loop spans 15 amino acids. Germline assignment: CDR1 DFQATT and CDR2 SNEGSKA (reference sequence). V was clipped by 3 bases and J by 0 bases, with 14 bases between them. The CDR3 coding sequence is TGCAGTGCTAGGGGAATACGAGCGAACCAAGAGACCCAGTACTTC. Its translation: CSARGIRANQETQYF.

This clonotype was counted at least ten times. The V call is TRBV10-3, the J call TRBJ2-7; 10 nucleotides match TRBD2. Trimming at V came to 6 bases and at J to 7 bases, leaving 6 bases not matched to a gene. The germline V gene has CDR1 ENHRY and CDR2 SYGVKD. The CDR3 has 13 amino acids. CDR3 in DNA: TGTGCCATCAGAGGGCTAGCGGGAGTTGAGCAGTACTTC. This sequence encodes CAIRGLAGVEQYF.

This clonotype appeared a few times. The genes are TRBV27 and TRBJ1-6; the D gene is possibly TRBD1 (6 bases). V was clipped by 8 bases and J by 7 bases, with 12 bases between them. The germline V gene encodes CDR1 MNHEY and CDR2 SMNVEV (reference sequence). The CDR3 is made up of 13 amino acids. The CDR3 sequence is CASADSQNSPLHF. CDR3 bases: TGTGCCAGCGCGGACAGCCAAAATTCACCCCTCCACTTT.

The chain recombines TRBV29-1 with TRBJ2-1, with TRBD2 identical over 7 bases. The J call is in doubt because the DNA end fits TRBJ2-7 better. This CDR3 has 15 residues. Germline V gene lookup returns CDR1 SQVTM and CDR2 ANQGSEA. This chain's CDR3 is CSVELAGVSYNEQYF. The CDR3 bases are TGCAGCGTTGAACTGGCGGGAGTATCCTACAATGAGCAGTACTTC.

The J gene is TRBJ2-3, the V gene TRBV4-1; D is undetermined. CDR3 length equals 16 residues. CDR1 is MGHRA, CDR2 YSYEKL, per germline. The V and J ends lost 1 base and 0 bases respectively, with 11 bases between them. The CDR3 sequence: CASSQGGPASTDTQYF. In DNA, the CDR3 is TGCGCCAGCAGCCAAGGAGGACCCGCAAGCACAGATACGCAGTATTTT.

In this sample, this clonotype turned up a few times. V gene TRBV2 combines with J gene TRBJ1-2; a possible D gene is TRBD1 (6 bases). Germline V gene data show CDR1 as SNHLY and CDR2 as FYNNEI. The CDR3 totals 15 residues. The ends were cut back, 5 bases at V and 0 bases at J, with 13 bases in the middle. CDR3 in DNA: TGTGCCAGCAGTAGGGGGAGACCCCCTAACTATGGCTACACCTTC. This encodes CASSRGRPPNYGYTF.